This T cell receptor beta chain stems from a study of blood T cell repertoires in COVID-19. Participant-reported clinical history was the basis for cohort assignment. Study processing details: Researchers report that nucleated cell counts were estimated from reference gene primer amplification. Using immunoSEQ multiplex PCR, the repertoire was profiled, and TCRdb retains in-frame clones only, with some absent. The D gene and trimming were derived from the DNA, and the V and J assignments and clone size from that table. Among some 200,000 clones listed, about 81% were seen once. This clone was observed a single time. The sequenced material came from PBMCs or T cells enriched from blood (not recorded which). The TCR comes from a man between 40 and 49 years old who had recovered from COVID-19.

CDR3 DNA sequence: TGTGCCAGCAGCTCGTACACAAGCTCCTACGAGCAGTACTTC. Amino acids: CASSSYTSSYEQYF. The gene calls are TRBV5-6 and TRBJ2-7, with D unclear. This CDR3 region has 14 residues. Germline V gene lookup returns CDR1 SGHDT and CDR2 YYEEEE. Trimming left V 3 bases short and J 0 bases short, with 10 bases between.